The present T cell receptor (beta chain) was sequenced within a study of blood T cell repertoires in COVID-19. Study at large: T cells, B-cell-depleted T cells, or PBMCs supplied cDNA or gDNA.

Generated by immunoSEQ multiplex PCR, the TCRdb table keeps only in-frame clones and is missing some. Of 150,000 to 180,000 clones listed, roughly 80% are singletons. Germline V CDR1 and CDR2: MNHEY, SMNVEV (reference sequence). The trim removed 1 base at V and 5 bases at J, leaving 6 bases unmatched. The CDR3 length is 15 residues. Seattle enrolled patients during active infection and tracked them longitudinally. This clonotype originated in a woman in her fifties or sixties with COVID-19, enrolled during active disease. The sample taken for sequencing was peripheral blood. This chain links TRBV27 with TRBJ2-5, with 8 positions matching TRBD2. CDR3 protein: CASSLYGPSGETQYF. CDR3 DNA sequence: TGTGCCAGCAGTTTATATGGACCTAGCGGGGAGACCCAGTACTTC.